The T cell receptor (beta chain) under discussion was sequenced for a study of T cell responses to AZD1222 COVID-19 vaccine. Sequenced by immunoSEQ multiplex PCR; TCRdb stores in-frame clones only, minus some. The sample lists 200,000 to 250,000 clones; about 92% were seen once. This clone was counted a single time. The CDR3 length is 13 residues. Trimming took off 6 bases at V and 4 bases at J, with 12 bases between the two ends. Per the germline V gene, CDR1 is SGHRS and CDR2 is YFSETQ. The rearrangement joins TRBV5-1 to TRBJ2-3, with a tentative D call TRBD1 (5 bases). Sequencing was performed on peripheral blood, taken on day 0 of MenACWY control vaccination. The TCR was taken from an adult in good health. The CDR3 coding sequence is TGCGCCAGCAACACCCAGGGCGCAGATACGCAGTATTTT. It specifies CASNTQGADTQYF.